Listed here is a single T cell receptor (beta chain). Its antigen is undetermined. The V gene end was trimmed by 5 bases and the J gene end by 2 bases; junction bases not matched to a gene: 13. The length of the CDR3 is 17 residues. Germline CDR1 is KGHSH and CDR2 is LQKENI. Method: immunoSEQ multiplex PCR; TCRdb's copy keeps in-frame clones and lacks some. Among more than 120,000 clones listed, 93% were seen once. The record originates from a study of T cell responses to AZD1222 COVID-19 vaccine. Study-wide background: Second doses were pooled across both intervals (about 4 or about 12 weeks). General study findings and limits: Reportedly, nearly half the spike-specific TCRs target unmutated variant regions.

The sequences come from peripheral blood, collected on day 0 of AZD1222 vaccination. The source is an adult in good health. The J gene is TRBJ2-7, the V gene TRBV18, with TRBD1 identical over 9 bases. The CDR3 loop reads CASSTLRGQGRTYEQYF. The CDR3 DNA follows: TGTGCCAGCTCAACATTACGAGGACAGGGGCGAACCTACGAGCAGTACTTC.